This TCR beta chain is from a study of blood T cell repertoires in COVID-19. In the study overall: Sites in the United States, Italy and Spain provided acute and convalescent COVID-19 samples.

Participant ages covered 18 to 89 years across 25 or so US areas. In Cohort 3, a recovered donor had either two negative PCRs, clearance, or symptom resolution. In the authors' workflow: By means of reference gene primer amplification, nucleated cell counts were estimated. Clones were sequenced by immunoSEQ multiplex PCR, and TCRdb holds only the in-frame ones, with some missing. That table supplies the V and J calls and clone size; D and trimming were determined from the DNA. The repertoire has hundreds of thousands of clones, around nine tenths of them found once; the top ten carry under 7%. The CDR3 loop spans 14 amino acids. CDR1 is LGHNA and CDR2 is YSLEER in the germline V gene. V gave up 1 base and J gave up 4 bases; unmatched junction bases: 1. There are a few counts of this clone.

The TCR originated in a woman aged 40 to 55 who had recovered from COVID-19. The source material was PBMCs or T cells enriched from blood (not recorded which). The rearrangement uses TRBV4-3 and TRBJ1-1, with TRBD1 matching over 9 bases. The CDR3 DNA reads TGCGCCAGCAGCCAAGTGACAGGGGGCACTGAAGCTTTCTTT. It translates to CASSQVTGGTEAFF.